This T cell receptor beta chain derives from a study of T cell responses to AZD1222 COVID-19 vaccine. Libraries were prepared by immunoSEQ multiplex PCR; TCRdb keeps only in-frame clonotypes and omits some of them. The sample shows around 130,000 clones, approximately 85% of them seen only once. Germline V gene data show CDR1 as MNHEY and CDR2 as SVGEGT. The trim removed 3 bases at V and 6 bases at J, leaving 7 bases unmatched. This CDR3 has 15 residues. The sequence was collected from an adult in good health. The sample consisted of peripheral blood, taken on day 0 of AZD1222 vaccination. This chain links TRBV6-2 or TRBV6-3 with TRBJ2-2, with 7 bases that match TRBD2. CDR3 DNA sequence: TGTGCCAGCAGTTATGTGGCGGGAGCCGCCGGGGAGCTGTTTTTT. Its translation: CASSYVAGAAGELFF.